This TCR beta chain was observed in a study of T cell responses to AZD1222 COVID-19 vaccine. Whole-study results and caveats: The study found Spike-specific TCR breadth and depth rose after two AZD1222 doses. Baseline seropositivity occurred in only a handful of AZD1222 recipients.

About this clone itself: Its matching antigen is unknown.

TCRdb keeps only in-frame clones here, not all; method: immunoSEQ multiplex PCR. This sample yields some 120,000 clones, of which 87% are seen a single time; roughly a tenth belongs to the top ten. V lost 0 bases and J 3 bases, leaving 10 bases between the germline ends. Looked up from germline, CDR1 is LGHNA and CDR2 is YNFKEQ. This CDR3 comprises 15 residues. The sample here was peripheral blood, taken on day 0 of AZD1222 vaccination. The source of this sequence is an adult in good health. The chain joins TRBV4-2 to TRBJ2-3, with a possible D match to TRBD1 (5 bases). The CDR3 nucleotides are TGTGCCAGCAGCCAAGAACTCCCAGGGACAGATACGCAGTATTTT. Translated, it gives CASSQELPGTDTQYF.